This T cell receptor (beta chain) comes out of a study of blood T cell repertoires in COVID-19. In the study overall: Material from acute and convalescent COVID-19 was sourced from the United States, Italy and Spain. Nucleic acid was either cDNA or gDNA, and it came from T cells, B-cell-depleted T cells, or PBMCs.

The CDR3 spans 13 residues. Trimming pared 6 bases from V and 4 bases from J, leaving 12 bases between. Original handling: Quantification of nucleated cells was approximated via reference gene primer amplification. Repertoires were generated with immunoSEQ multiplex PCR, while TCRdb's copy carries only in-frame clones and drops some. V, J and clone size are taken as reported in that table, and D and trimming were inferred from the DNA itself. The sample includes approximately 170,000 clones, approximately 87% of them seen just once. The rearrangement links TRBV12-3 or TRBV12-4 to TRBJ1-2; D not certain. The sample taken for sequencing was peripheral blood. The receptor was isolated from a woman in her 70s with acute or convalescent COVID-19. The CDR3 spells CASSRLEAYGYTF. In DNA, the CDR3 is TGTGCCAGCAGCCGCCTGGAGGCCTATGGCTACACCTTC.